Listed here are 8 T cell receptor beta chains from one sample, sequenced in a study of T cell changes during pregnancy in multiple sclerosis. Clones were sequenced by immunoSEQ multiplex PCR, and TCRdb holds only the in-frame ones, with some missing. Seen here are about 92,000 clones, 92% observed once, and the top ten hold 1.5%. The source material was peripheral blood, sampled in the first trimester of pregnancy. The receptor set was obtained from a female donor with multiple sclerosis, enrolled in a pregnancy study.

This clone showed up just once. CDR3 coding DNA: TGTGCCAGCAGCCGCGGGAGTTCAGAGACCCAGTACTTC. Protein product: CASSRGSSETQYF. The chain recombines TRBV7-3 with TRBJ2-5; 7 bases agree with TRBD2. Germline-derived CDR1 and CDR2 are SGHTA and FQGTGA. This CDR3 spans 13 amino acids. V lost 5 bases and J lost 4; bases outside the gene matches: 4.

The chain employs TRBV20-1 and TRBJ2-1; tentatively, D is TRBD1 (5 bases). Germline V gene data show CDR1 as DFQATT and CDR2 as SNEGSKA (reference sequence). The CDR3 runs to 11 residues. V was cut by 6 bases and J by 8 bases, with 11 bases left in between. The CDR3 spells CSATDSHEQFF. DNA of the CDR3: TGCAGTGCAACCGACAGTCATGAGCAGTTCTTC.

The chain recombines TRBV2 with TRBJ2-2; 10 positions match TRBD1. The CDR3 loop spans 15 amino acids. With 6 bases clipped from V and 3 bases from J, the junction kept 4 bases outside the gene matches. Germline CDR1 reads SNHLY; CDR2 reads FYNNEI. The CDR3 protein is CASSPGTGDTGELFF. The CDR3 DNA is TGTGCCAGCAGCCCAGGGACAGGGGACACCGGGGAGCTGTTTTTT.

The genes are TRBV18 and TRBJ1-1; D is possibly TRBD1 (5 bases). V was shortened by 1 base and J by 4 bases, with 7 bases between the two germline ends. The CDR3 has 13 residues. The germline CDR1 and CDR2 sequences are KGHSH and LQKENI. The CDR3 reads CASSPQGITEAFF. The CDR3 bases are TGTGCCAGCTCACCACAGGGGATCACTGAAGCTTTCTTT.

The rearrangement links TRBV7-9 to TRBJ2-7; D unresolved. Trimming pared 7 bases from V and 13 bases from J, leaving 20 bases between. The CDR3 runs 12 residues. Germline assignment: CDR1 SEHNR and CDR2 FQNEAQ (reference sequence). In nucleotides, the CDR3 is TGTGCCAGCACCTCGTTACCCTACCGCGGTTACTTC. It encodes CASTSLPYRGYF.

The CDR3, as DNA: TGTGCCAGCACCAGGGAGGGTGGTGAAGCTTTCTTT. This codes for CASTREGGEAFF. This sequence joins TRBV7-9 and TRBJ1-1; D might be TRBD1 (5 bases). The CDR3 spans 12 residues. The V gene's germline CDR1 is SEHNR and CDR2 FQNEAQ (reference sequence). V was pared by 7 bases and J by 7 bases, with 13 bases between.

This clone was observed once. The chain employs TRBV5-1 and TRBJ2-7; 7 bases fit TRBD1. CDR1 is SGHRS, CDR2 YFSETQ, per germline. V lost 4 bases and J lost 2; bases outside the gene matches: 3. This CDR3 comprises 13 residues. DNA of the CDR3: TGCGCCAGCAGCCCAGGGACAGCCTACGAGCAGTACTTC. Amino acids: CASSPGTAYEQYF.

This clone has ten or more counts. V and J are TRBV10-3 and TRBJ1-3; perhaps TRBD1 as D (5 bases). V lost 4 bases and J lost 4, with 11 bases in between. The germline CDR1 and CDR2 sequences are ENHRY and SYGVKD. This CDR3 has 14 amino acids. The CDR3 nucleotides are TGTGCCATCAGTGCCCGGACACTAGGAAACACCATATATTTT. Translating it yields CAISARTLGNTIYF.